This T cell receptor beta chain was sequenced in a study of response to subunit inactivated influenza vaccine. TCRdb re-called the RT-PCR reads with MiXCR, one entry per CDR3 protein. This sample has around 790,000 distinct CDR3 sequences, with around 20% found just once. This clonotype was detected a few times. CDR1 is SNHLY and CDR2 is FYNNEI in the germline V gene. Losses at the gene ends were 1 base for V and 5 bases for J; bases not matched to a gene: 5. CDR3 size: 15 residues. The gene calls are TRBV2 and TRBJ2-5, with 9 positions matching TRBD1. This sequence originates from a man aged 50-60 years who received an inactivated influenza vaccine. The sequences come from PBMCs from blood, collected 4 to 6 days after vaccination. The CDR3 sequence is CASSEVPTGGETQYF. For the CDR3, the DNA is TGTGCCAGCAGTGAAGTCCCAACAGGGGGCGAGACCCAGTACTTC.